A selection of T cell receptor beta chains follows, all from one sample in a study of PD-1 blockade in mismatch repair-deficient tumors. These receptors have no known antigen. Assay: immunoSEQ multiplex PCR; the TCRdb copy retains only in-frame clones and omits some. The sample lists 10,000 or so clones; about nine tenths were seen once. Sequenced here: cells cultured in vitro, sampled from a patient treated with pembrolizumab. The receptors stem from an adult with mismatch repair-deficient cancer. The CDR3 runs from the conserved cysteine through the conserved F or W. A D gene is named only where the DNA matches it firmly. Clone size is shown for a subset of rows, as once, few, many or a class of expanded clone.

clone_size | j_call | v_call | d_call | cdr3_aa | cdr3_nt
. | TRBJ2-1 | TRBV27 | TRBD2 | CASCRGGNEQFF | TGTGCCAGTTGTCGGGGGGGCAATGAGCAGTTCTTC
. | TRBJ1-3 | TRBV5-1 | . | CASSLGDGGNTIYF | TGCGCCAGCAGCTTGGGGGACGGTGGAAACACCATATATTTT
. | TRBJ2-1 | TRBV25-1 | TRBD2 | CASSERTSGRNEQFF | TGTGCCAGCAGTGAACGGACTAGCGGGAGGAATGAGCAGTTCTTC
. | TRBJ2-7 | TRBV5-4 | . | CASSLVGKTSYEQYF | TGTGCCAGCAGCTTGGTCGGGAAAACCTCCTACGAGCAGTACTTC
. | TRBJ2-7 | TRBV10-3 | TRBD2 | CAMGLSYEQYF | TGTGCCATGGGACTATCATACGAGCAGTACTTC
. | TRBJ2-7 | TRBV27 | . | CASTDNSYEQYF | TGTGCCAGTACGGACAACTCCTACGAGCAGTACTTC
. | TRBJ2-7 | TRBV28 | . | CASRTASGAYEQYF | TGTGCCAGCAGAACTGCCAGCGGAGCCTACGAGCAGTACTTC
few | TRBJ1-1 | TRBV5-1 | . | CASSGEGLNTEAFF | TGCGCCAGCAGCGGGGAGGGACTGAACACTGAAGCTTTCTTT
few | TRBJ2-7 | TRBV2 | TRBD2 | CASSEGLGLDEQYF | TGTGCCAGCAGTGAAGGTCTGGGACTAGATGAGCAGTACTTC
. | TRBJ1-2 | TRBV30 | . | CAFSGAITYGYTF | TGTGCCTTCTCAGGGGCCATAACCTATGGCTACACCTTC
. | TRBJ1-3 | TRBV18 | . | CASSPDKGISGNTIYF | TGTGCCAGCTCACCCGACAAGGGTATCTCTGGAAACACCATATATTTT
. | TRBJ1-1 | TRBV7-9 | . | CASSLGTEAFF | TGTGCCAGCAGCTTAGGCACTGAAGCTTTCTTT
. | TRBJ1-3 | TRBV15 | . | CATSGGPSGGNTIYF | TGTGCCACCAGCGGAGGGCCGTCTGGTGGAAACACCATATATTTT
. | TRBJ2-5 | TRBV2 | . | CASRWVPRETQYF | TGTGCCAGCCGTTGGGTCCCCCGAGAGACCCAGTACTTC
. | TRBJ1-5 | TRBV30 | TRBD1 | CAWSVQGDNQPQHF | TGTGCCTGGAGTGTCCAGGGGGACAATCAGCCCCAGCATTTT
. | TRBJ2-7 | TRBV4-2 | TRBD2 | CASSPGRGLADDEQYF | TGTGCCAGCAGCCCAGGGCGGGGACTAGCAGACGACGAGCAGTACTTC
few | TRBJ2-5 | TRBV6-4 | . | CASSGFEGETQYF | TGTGCCAGCAGTGGGTTTGAGGGAGAGACCCAGTACTTC
few | TRBJ1-5 | TRBV28 | TRBD1 | CASSPRTGILNQPQHF | TGTGCCAGCAGTCCGAGGACAGGGATACTCAATCAGCCCCAGCATTTT
. | TRBJ1-5 | TRBV7-9 | . | CASSLGGWNQPQHF | TGTGCCAGCAGCTTAGGGGGTTGGAATCAGCCCCAGCATTTT
. | TRBJ1-4 | TRBV6-5 | . | CASSYQLTGEKLFF | TGTGCCAGCAGTTACCAGCTCACTGGTGAAAAACTGTTTTTT
. | TRBJ2-7 | TRBV11-2 | TRBD1 | CASSTRTGGAEQYF | TGTGCCAGCAGCACCCGGACAGGGGGCGCAGAGCAGTACTTC
. | TRBJ2-5 | TRBV6-5 | . | CASRRKAWGQETQYF | TGTGCCAGCAGGCGAAAAGCTTGGGGTCAAGAGACCCAGTACTTC
. | TRBJ2-1 | TRBV7-3 | . | CASSLRGGSSYNEQFF | TGTGCCAGCAGCTTAAGGGGGGGCAGCTCCTACAATGAGCAGTTCTTC
. | TRBJ2-5 | TRBV7-2 | . | CASTRETQETQYF | TGTGCTAGCACGCGGGAAACCCAAGAGACCCAGTACTTC
. | TRBJ1-2 | TRBV7-9 | . | CASSADRDGYGYTF | TGTGCCAGCAGCGCGGACCGGGACGGCTATGGCTACACCTTC
. | TRBJ2-1 | TRBV7-2 | . | CAIQRWGLFF | TGTGCCATCCAGAGGTGGGGTCTGTTCTTC